Shown below are 24 T cell receptor beta chains from a single sample sequenced in a study of CD8 T cells in ankylosing spondylitis. TCRdb recomputed calls from the 5' RACE reads with MiXCR, one row per CDR3 protein. The sample carries about 160,000 distinct CDR3 sequences, more than 40% recorded once. Sequenced sample: synovial fluid, either unsorted or a sorted T cell fraction (not recorded which). The source of these receptors is a male donor with ankylosing spondylitis.

The chain uses TRBV12-3 or TRBV12-4 and TRBJ2-3, with D possibly matching TRBD2 (6 bases). The CDR3 consists of 15 residues. The V end lost 3 bases, the J end lost 0 bases, and 10 bases lay between the germline ends. The CDR3 protein is CASSFWGLSTDTQYF. The CDR3 nucleotides read TGTGCCAGCAGTTTTTGGGGACTTAGCACAGATACGCAGTATTTT.

V usage is TRBV28 and J usage is TRBJ2-1; 11 bases map to TRBD2. This CDR3 contains 17 residues. CDR1 and CDR2 (germline): MDHEN, SYDVKM. The J segment lost 2 bases and the V segment lost 3 bases, leaving 6 bases of the junction unmatched. DNA for the CDR3: TGTGCCAGCAGTTTGGGACTAGCGGAGCCTCCCTACAATGAGCAGTTCTTC. Translation: CASSLGLAEPPYNEQFF.

CDR3 bases: TGTGCCAGCAGTTTATGCAAATTCTCCCGGACTAGTTCCTACGAGCAGTACTTC. Encoded protein: CASSLCKFSRTSSYEQYF. This chain uses TRBV28 with TRBJ2-7, with 7 bases fitting TRBD2. This CDR3 has 18 amino acids. The trim removed 0 bases at V and 1 base at J, leaving 12 bases unmatched. Germline V gives CDR1 MDHEN, CDR2 SYDVKM.

This clonotype appeared a few times. The genes are TRBV5-1 and TRBJ1-1, with a tentative D call TRBD1 (5 bases). CDR1 and CDR2 (germline): SGHRS, YFSETQ. The CDR3 contains 15 residues. Between the trimmed V and J ends, which lost 2 bases and 0 bases, there was a span of 11 bases. CDR3 bases: TGCGCCAGCAGCTTTCCAGGGTCTCTGAACACTGAAGCTTTCTTT. This translates into CASSFPGSLNTEAFF.

A few counts support this clonotype. The chain uses TRBV4-1 and TRBJ2-1; 8 bases agree with TRBD2. Trimming cost V 3 bases and J 1 base; bases outside gene matches: 14. The length of the CDR3 is 19 residues. Germline V gene lookup returns CDR1 MGHRA and CDR2 YSYEKL. The CDR3 bases are TGCGCCAGCAGCCACAGATTCGGACGGGAGGGAGGGTCCTACAATGAGCAGTTCTTC. Translating it yields CASSHRFGREGGSYNEQFF.

The rearrangement links TRBV29-1 to TRBJ1-1; the D gene is possibly TRBD1 (5 bases). Germline CDR1 is SQVTM and CDR2 is ANQGSEA. There are 12 residues in the CDR3. The V and J ends lost 7 bases and 0 bases respectively, with 9 bases between them. The CDR3 region is CSGEGLNTEAFF. In DNA form, the CDR3 reads TGCAGCGGCGAGGGACTGAACACTGAAGCTTTCTTT.

This clonotype showed up just a few times. The chain has TRBV10-3 and TRBJ2-1; D gene unclear. The CDR3 contains 16 residues. Trimming took 3 bases from V and 2 from J, leaving 14 bases between them. CDR1 is ENHRY, CDR2 SYGVKD, per germline. The CDR3 is CAISDILVPPYNEQFF. The DNA of the CDR3 is TGTGCCATCAGTGACATATTGGTCCCTCCCTACAATGAGCAGTTCTTC.

The chain recombines TRBV6-4 with TRBJ2-1; 12 nucleotides align to TRBD2. Germline values: CDR1 MRHNA, CDR2 SNTAGT. The CDR3 runs to 15 residues. Trimming took 4 bases from V and 3 from J; bases not matched to a gene: 1. The CDR3 sequence: CASSGLAGDYNEQFF. The CDR3 DNA is TGTGCCAGCAGTGGACTAGCGGGAGACTACAATGAGCAGTTCTTC.

The chain couples TRBV20-1 to TRBJ2-3; 14 bases align to TRBD2. The CDR3 spans 16 residues. CDR1 DFQATT and CDR2 SNEGSKA come from the germline V gene (reference sequence). The CDR3 is CRSIRTSGRSTDTQYF. The CDR3 DNA follows: TGCAGGTCTATACGGACTAGCGGGAGGAGTACAGATACGCAGTATTTT.

This clonotype was recorded many times. V is TRBV11-1 and J is TRBJ2-3, with D perhaps TRBD1 or TRBD2 (5 bases each). The germline V and J ends were trimmed by 3 bases and 3 bases, with 19 bases remaining between them. The CDR3 extends over 17 amino acids. The germline gives CDR1 SGHAT, CDR2 FQDESV (reference sequence). CDR3 in amino acids: CASSFLWTPGRTDTQYF. As DNA, the CDR3 is TGTGCCAGCAGCTTTCTCTGGACACCGGGGCGGACAGATACGCAGTATTTT.

The rearrangement links TRBV4-3 to TRBJ1-5, with TRBD1 identical over 8 bases. The junction had 8 bases not matched to a gene; V was cut back by 0 bases and J by 7 bases. This CDR3 comprises 16 residues. Germline loops: CDR1 LGHNA, CDR2 YSLEER. CDR3 nucleotides: TGCGCCAGCAGCCAAGAAGCAGGGGGCGGGGGACAGCCCCAGCATTTT. Protein sequence: CASSQEAGGGGQPQHF.

V usage is TRBV3-1 and J usage is TRBJ2-2; D might be TRBD1 or TRBD2, each matching 5 bases. CDR1 LGHDT and CDR2 YNNKEL come from the germline V gene (reference sequence). This CDR3 is 16 amino acids long. Trimming left V 1 base short and J 6 bases short, with 15 bases between. This chain's CDR3 is CASSQGGVGAPGELFF. Here the CDR3 DNA reads TGTGCCAGCAGCCAAGGAGGGGTAGGGGCCCCCGGGGAGCTGTTTTTT.

In this sample, this clonotype turned up many times. The chain has TRBV11-1 and TRBJ2-7; 8 positions match TRBD1. The V segment lost 5 bases and the J segment 3 bases; nucleotides outside the gene matches: 9. The CDR3 is 15 residues long. CDR1 is SGHAT and CDR2 is FQDESV in the germline V gene (reference sequence). CDR3 DNA: TGTGCCAGCAGCACCGGACAGGGTATTCACTACGAGCAGTACTTC. Its translation is CASSTGQGIHYEQYF.

This clonotype has just a few counts. This chain joins TRBV28 and TRBJ2-7; D is uncertain. The germline V and J ends were trimmed by 6 bases and 0 bases, with 18 bases remaining between them. Germline V gives CDR1 MDHEN, CDR2 SYDVKM. The CDR3 has 16 amino acids. CDR3 in amino acids: CASRPTVVSHSYEQYF. CDR3 nucleotide sequence: TGTGCCAGCAGGCCGACCGTAGTTAGCCACTCCTACGAGCAGTACTTC.

The V call is TRBV6-5, the J call TRBJ2-1; no reliable D call. Germline V gene sequence: CDR1 MNHEY, CDR2 SVGAGI. The CDR3 totals 13 residues. Trimming pared 4 bases from V and 9 bases from J, leaving 13 bases between. CDR3 DNA sequence: TGTGCCAGCAGTTTTTCTAGTCGGAGTGAGCAGTTCTTC. Protein: CASSFSSRSEQFF.

The chain has TRBV7-4 and TRBJ1-6, with TRBD1 as a possible D gene (6 bases). The germline CDR1 and CDR2 sequences are SGHVT and SQSDAQ. V gave up 4 bases and J gave up 8 bases, with 12 bases separating them. The CDR3 is made up of 14 amino acids. CDR3 coding DNA: TGTGCCAGCAGCTACCAGGGGAATCATTCACCCCTCCACTTT. Protein sequence: CASSYQGNHSPLHF.

The V and J genes are TRBV7-2 and TRBJ1-3; D not certain. Trimming shortened V by 5 bases and J by 3 bases, and 14 bases separated the two germline ends. The CDR3 is made up of 15 amino acids. Germline V gene lookup returns CDR1 SGHTA and CDR2 FQGNSA. The CDR3 loop reads CASSLSAGDGNTIYF. CDR3 bases: TGTGCCAGCAGCCTTAGCGCTGGGGATGGAAACACCATATATTTT. The entire variable domain, with the rest obtained from reference TRBV7-2 and TRBJ1-3, is as follows: GAGVSQSPSNKVTEKGKDVELRCDPISGHTALYWYRQSLGQGLEFLIYFQGNSAPDKSGLPSDRFSAERTGGSVSTLTIQRTQQEDSAVYLCASSLSAGDGNTIYFGEGSWLTVV.

V usage is TRBV12-3 or TRBV12-4 and J usage is TRBJ2-3, with D unclear. This CDR3 region has 17 residues. The ends were cut back, 0 bases at V and 3 bases at J, with 16 bases in the middle. CDR3 sequence reads: CASSLAPTNRWTDTQYF. CDR3 DNA sequence: TGTGCCAGCAGTTTAGCGCCAACGAACCGATGGACAGATACGCAGTATTTT.

The chain links TRBV27 to TRBJ2-7, with D unclear. The CDR3 loop spans 13 amino acids. The V and J ends lost 3 bases and 6 bases respectively, with 12 bases between them. Germline loops: CDR1 MNHEY, CDR2 SMNVEV (reference sequence). The CDR3 DNA reads TGTGCCAGCAGTTTCCAACTTCTTGGCGAGCAGTACTTC. As protein: CASSFQLLGEQYF.

A few counts support this clonotype. The CDR3 protein is CASSLADKTYEQYF. CDR3 nucleotides: TGTGCCAGCAGCTTGGCGGACAAAACCTACGAGCAGTACTTC. The chain carries TRBV5-6 and TRBJ2-7; D might be TRBD1 (5 bases). Germline values: CDR1 SGHDT, CDR2 YYEEEE. With 0 bases removed from V and 2 bases from J, the gap between germline ends came to 9 bases. The CDR3 totals 14 residues.

In its sample, this clonotype was seen a few times. This chain uses TRBV6-4 with TRBJ2-1, with a tentative D call TRBD2 (7 bases). The V end was cut by 4 bases, the J end by 5 bases, with 9 bases between. Germline values: CDR1 MRHNA, CDR2 SNTAGT. The CDR3 sequence is 13 residues long. The DNA for the CDR3 is TGTGCCAGCAGTGTCGGGGGGCACAATGAGCAGTTCTTC. Translated, it gives CASSVGGHNEQFF.

The rearrangement links TRBV25-1 to TRBJ2-2; D is ambiguous. The CDR3 extends over 15 amino acids. Germline V gives CDR1 MGHDK, CDR2 SYGVNS. Trimming took off 4 bases at V and 6 bases at J, with 15 bases between the two ends. The CDR3 is CASSGGVLLSGELFF. The CDR3 DNA follows: TGTGCCAGCAGTGGTGGGGTTTTATTGTCCGGGGAGCTGTTTTTT. Complete variable domain (other parts from reference TRBV25-1 and TRBJ2-2): EADIYQTPRYLVIGTGKKITLECSQTMGHDKMYWYQQDPGMELHLIHYSYGVNSTEKGDLSSESTVSRIRTEHFPLTLESARPSHTSQYLCASSGGVLLSGELFFGEGSRLTVL.

This clonotype was detected only once. V and J are TRBV4-1 and TRBJ1-6; D gene unclear. The CDR3 spans 15 residues. The germline V gene has CDR1 MGHRA and CDR2 YSYEKL. Trimming stripped 0 bases from V and 7 bases from J, with 10 bases between. Here the CDR3 reads CASSQDWETNSPLHF. CDR3 coding DNA: TGCGCCAGCAGCCAAGATTGGGAAACCAATTCACCCCTCCACTTT.

This clonotype has a handful of counts. V is TRBV12-3 or TRBV12-4 and J is TRBJ2-3; TRBD2 aligns across 9 bases. CDR3 length: 19 amino acids. Germline trimming cut 3 bases from V and 4 bases from J; bases unmatched to any gene: 17. The CDR3 DNA reads TGTGCCAGCAGTTTTTCGGGGGCCTTTAGCGGGAGTCACGCAGATACGCAGTATTTT. Protein: CASSFSGAFSGSHADTQYF.